This TCR beta chain was identified in a study of control samples from healthy donors and cancer patients. Generated by immunoSEQ multiplex PCR, the TCRdb table keeps only in-frame clones and is missing some. The sample lists about 130,000 clones; 91% were seen once. The V gene end was trimmed by 6 bases and the J gene end by 4 bases; junction bases not matched to a gene: 12. The CDR3 totals 16 residues. Germline CDR1 LNHDA, CDR2 SQIVND (reference sequence). Material for sequencing was blood. The TCR sequence derives from a man younger than 35 in good health. The rearrangement links TRBV19 to TRBJ2-3, with 8 positions matching TRBD1. The CDR3 spells CASSTVDRALADTQYF. CDR3 DNA: TGTGCCAGTAGCACGGTGGACAGGGCTCTCGCAGATACGCAGTATTTT.